What follows is one T cell receptor beta chain and its context. This entry belongs to a study of T cells in localized non-small cell lung cancer. Profiling relied on immunoSEQ multiplex PCR, and the TCRdb table lists in-frame clones only, not all of them. The sample gives 43,000 or so clones, more than 85% of which show up once; 10% to 13% is in the top ten. V lost 5 bases, J lost 2 bases, and 10 bases stayed unmatched. Germline V gene lookup returns CDR1 SGHAT and CDR2 FQDESV (reference sequence). The CDR3 runs to 16 residues. This rearrangement joins TRBV11-1 to TRBJ2-7; TRBD1 aligns across 9 bases. The sequenced sample was PBMCs, obtained before any cancer treatment. This TCR was recovered from a woman aged 40-69 years with stage II lung adenocarcinoma. CDR3 sequence reads: CASSPHPGQGAYEQYF. The CDR3 nucleotides read TGTGCCAGCAGCCCTCACCCGGGACAGGGCGCCTACGAGCAGTACTTC.